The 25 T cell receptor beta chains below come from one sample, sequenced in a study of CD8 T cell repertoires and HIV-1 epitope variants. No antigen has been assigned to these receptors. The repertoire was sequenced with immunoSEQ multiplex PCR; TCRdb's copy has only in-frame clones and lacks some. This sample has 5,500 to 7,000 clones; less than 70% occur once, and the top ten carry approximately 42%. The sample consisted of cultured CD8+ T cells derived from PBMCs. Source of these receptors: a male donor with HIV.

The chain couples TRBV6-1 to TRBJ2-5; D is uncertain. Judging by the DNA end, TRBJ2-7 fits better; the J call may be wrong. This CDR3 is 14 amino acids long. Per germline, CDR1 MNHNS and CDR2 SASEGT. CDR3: CASSEGAGPYEQYF. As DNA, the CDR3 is TGTGCCAGCAGTGAAGGAGCAGGTCCCTACGAGCAGTACTTC.

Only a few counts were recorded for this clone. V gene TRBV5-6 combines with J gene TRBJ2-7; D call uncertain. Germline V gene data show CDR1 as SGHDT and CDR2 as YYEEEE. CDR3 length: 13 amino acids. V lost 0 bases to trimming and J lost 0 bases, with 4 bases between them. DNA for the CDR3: TGTGCCAGCAGCTTGGGCAGCTCCTACGAGCAGTACTTC. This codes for CASSLGSSYEQYF.

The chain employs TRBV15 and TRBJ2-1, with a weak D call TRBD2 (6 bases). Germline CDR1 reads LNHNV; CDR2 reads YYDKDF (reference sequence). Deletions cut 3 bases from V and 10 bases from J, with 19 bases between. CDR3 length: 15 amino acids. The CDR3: CATSSLREVTREQFF. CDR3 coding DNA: TGTGCCACCAGCAGTTTAAGGGAGGTCACGAGGGAGCAGTTCTTC.

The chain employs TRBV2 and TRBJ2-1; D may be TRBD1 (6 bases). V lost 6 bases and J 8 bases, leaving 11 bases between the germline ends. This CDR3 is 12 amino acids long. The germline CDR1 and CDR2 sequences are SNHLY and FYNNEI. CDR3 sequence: CASSWAGDEQFF. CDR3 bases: TGTGCCAGCAGCTGGGCAGGGGATGAGCAGTTCTTC. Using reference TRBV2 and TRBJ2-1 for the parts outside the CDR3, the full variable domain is EPEVTQTPSHQVTQMGQEVILRCVPISNHLYFYWYRQILGQKVEFLVSFYNNEISEKSEIFDDQFSVERPDGSNFTLKIRSTKLEDSAMYFCASSWAGDEQFFGPGTRLTVL.

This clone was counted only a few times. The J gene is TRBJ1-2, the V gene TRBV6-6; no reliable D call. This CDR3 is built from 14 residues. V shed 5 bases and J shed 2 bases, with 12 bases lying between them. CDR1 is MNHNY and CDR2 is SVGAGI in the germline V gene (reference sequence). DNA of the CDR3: TGTGCCAGCAGTCCCCCATCGGGAAACTATGGCTACACCTTC. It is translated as CASSPPSGNYGYTF.

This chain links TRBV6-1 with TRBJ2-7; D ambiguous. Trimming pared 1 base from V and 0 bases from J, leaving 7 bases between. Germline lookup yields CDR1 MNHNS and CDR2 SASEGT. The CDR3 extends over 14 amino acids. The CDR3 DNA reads TGTGCCAGCAGTGAAGTGGGCAGCTCCTACGAGCAGTACTTC. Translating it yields CASSEVGSSYEQYF.

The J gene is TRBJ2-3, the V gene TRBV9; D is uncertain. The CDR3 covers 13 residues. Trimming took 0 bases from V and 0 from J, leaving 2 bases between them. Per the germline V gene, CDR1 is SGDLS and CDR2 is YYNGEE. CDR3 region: CASSVGSTDTQYF. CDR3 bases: TGTGCCAGCAGCGTAGGCAGCACAGATACGCAGTATTTT. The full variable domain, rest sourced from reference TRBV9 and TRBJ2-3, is DSGVTQTPKHLITATGQRVTLRCSPRSGDLSVYWYQQSLDQGLQFLIQYYNGEERAKGNILERFSAQQFPDLHSELNLSSLELGDSALYFCASSVGSTDTQYFGPGTRLTVL.

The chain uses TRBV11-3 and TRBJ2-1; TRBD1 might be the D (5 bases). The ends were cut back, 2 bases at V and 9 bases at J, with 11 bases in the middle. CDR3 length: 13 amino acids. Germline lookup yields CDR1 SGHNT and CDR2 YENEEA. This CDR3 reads CASSLRGGTEQFF. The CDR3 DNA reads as TGTGCCAGCAGCTTAAGGGGCGGCACTGAGCAGTTCTTC.

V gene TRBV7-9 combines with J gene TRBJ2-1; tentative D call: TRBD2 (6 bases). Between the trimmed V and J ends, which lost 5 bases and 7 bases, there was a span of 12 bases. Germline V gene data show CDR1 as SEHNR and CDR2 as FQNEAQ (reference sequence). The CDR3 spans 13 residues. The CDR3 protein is CASSHGTENEQFF. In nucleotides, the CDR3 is TGTGCCAGCAGCCACGGGACTGAGAATGAGCAGTTCTTC.

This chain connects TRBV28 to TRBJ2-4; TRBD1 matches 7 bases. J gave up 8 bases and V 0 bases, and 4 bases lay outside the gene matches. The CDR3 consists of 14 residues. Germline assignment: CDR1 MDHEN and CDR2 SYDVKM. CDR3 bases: TGTGCCAGCAGTTTATGGGACAGGAACCACATTCAGTACTTC. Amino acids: CASSLWDRNHIQYF.

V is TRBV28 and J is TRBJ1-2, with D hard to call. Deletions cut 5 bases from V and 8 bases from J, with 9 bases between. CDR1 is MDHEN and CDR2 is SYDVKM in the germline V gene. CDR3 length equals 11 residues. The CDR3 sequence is CASSLPGGYTF. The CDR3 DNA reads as TGTGCCAGCAGTCTGCCGGGAGGCTACACCTTC.

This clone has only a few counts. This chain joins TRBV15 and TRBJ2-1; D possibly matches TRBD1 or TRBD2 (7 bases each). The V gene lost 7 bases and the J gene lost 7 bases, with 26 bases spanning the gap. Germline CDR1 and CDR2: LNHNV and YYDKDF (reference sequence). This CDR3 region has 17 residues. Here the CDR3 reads CATTPGGGRLGANEQFF. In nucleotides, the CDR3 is TGTGCCACCACACCAGGGGGGGGGCGCTTAGGGGCAAATGAGCAGTTCTTC.

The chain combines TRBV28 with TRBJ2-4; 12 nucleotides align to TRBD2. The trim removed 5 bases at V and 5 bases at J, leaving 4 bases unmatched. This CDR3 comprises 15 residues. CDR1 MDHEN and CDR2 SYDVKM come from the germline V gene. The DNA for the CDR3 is TGTGCCAGCAGTAGGACTAGCGGGGCTCAAAACATTCAGTACTTC. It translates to CASSRTSGAQNIQYF.

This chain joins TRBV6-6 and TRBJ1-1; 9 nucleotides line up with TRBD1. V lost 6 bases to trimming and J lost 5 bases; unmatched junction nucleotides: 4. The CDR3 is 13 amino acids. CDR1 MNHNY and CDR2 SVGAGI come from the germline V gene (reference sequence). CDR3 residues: CASRPDRGTEAFF. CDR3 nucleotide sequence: TGTGCCAGCAGACCAGACAGGGGGACTGAAGCTTTCTTT.

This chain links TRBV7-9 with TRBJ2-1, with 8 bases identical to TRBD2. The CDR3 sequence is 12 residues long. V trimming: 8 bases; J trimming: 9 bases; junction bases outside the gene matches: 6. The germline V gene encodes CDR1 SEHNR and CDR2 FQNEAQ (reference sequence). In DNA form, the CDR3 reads TGTGCCAGCCCGGGGGGGGAGGGTGAGCAGTTCTTC. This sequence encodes CASPGGEGEQFF.

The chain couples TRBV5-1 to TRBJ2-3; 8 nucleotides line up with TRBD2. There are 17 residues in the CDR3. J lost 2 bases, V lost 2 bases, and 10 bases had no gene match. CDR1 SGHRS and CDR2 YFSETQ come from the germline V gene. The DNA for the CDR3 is TGCGCCAGCAGCTTAACTGGCGCTAGCGGGTCCACAGATACGCAGTATTTT. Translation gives CASSLTGASGSTDTQYF. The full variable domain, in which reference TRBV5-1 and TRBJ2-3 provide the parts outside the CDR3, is KAGVTQTPRYLIKTRGQQVTLSCSPISGHRSVSWYQQTPGQGLQFLFEYFSETQRNKGNFPGRFSGRQFSNSRSEMNVSTLELGDSALYLCASSLTGASGSTDTQYFGPGTRLTVL.

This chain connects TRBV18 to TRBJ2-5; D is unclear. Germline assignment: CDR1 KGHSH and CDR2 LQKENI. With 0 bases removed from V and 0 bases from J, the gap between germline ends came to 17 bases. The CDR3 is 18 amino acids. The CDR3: CASSPPQAGPLYQETQYF. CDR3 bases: TGTGCCAGCTCACCACCGCAGGCAGGACCGCTTTACCAAGAGACCCAGTACTTC. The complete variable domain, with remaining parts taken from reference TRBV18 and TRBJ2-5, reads NAGVMQNPRHLVRRRGQEARLRCSPMKGHSHVYWYRQLPEEGLKFMVYLQKENIIDESGMPKERFSAEFPKEGPSILRIQQVVRGDSAAYFCASSPPQAGPLYQETQYFGPGTRLLVL.

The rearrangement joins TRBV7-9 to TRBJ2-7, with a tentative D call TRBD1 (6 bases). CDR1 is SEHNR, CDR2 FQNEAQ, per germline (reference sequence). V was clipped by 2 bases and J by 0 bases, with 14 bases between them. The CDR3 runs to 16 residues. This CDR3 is CASSLQTGLSSYEQYF. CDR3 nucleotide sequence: TGTGCCAGCAGCTTACAGACAGGTCTTTCCTCCTACGAGCAGTACTTC.

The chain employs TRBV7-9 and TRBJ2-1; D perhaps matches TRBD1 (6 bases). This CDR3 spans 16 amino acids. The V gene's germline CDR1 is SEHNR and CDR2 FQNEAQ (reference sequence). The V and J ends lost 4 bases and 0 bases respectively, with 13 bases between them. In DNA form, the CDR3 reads TGTGCCAGCAGCTCCCTGACAGGTAGCTCCTACAATGAGCAGTTCTTC. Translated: CASSSLTGSSYNEQFF.

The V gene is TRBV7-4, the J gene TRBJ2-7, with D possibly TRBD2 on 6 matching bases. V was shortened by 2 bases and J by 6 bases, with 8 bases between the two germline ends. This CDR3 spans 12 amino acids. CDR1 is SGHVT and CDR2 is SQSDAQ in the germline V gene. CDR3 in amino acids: CASSLRAGEQYF. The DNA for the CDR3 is TGTGCCAGCAGCTTACGAGCGGGCGAGCAGTACTTC.

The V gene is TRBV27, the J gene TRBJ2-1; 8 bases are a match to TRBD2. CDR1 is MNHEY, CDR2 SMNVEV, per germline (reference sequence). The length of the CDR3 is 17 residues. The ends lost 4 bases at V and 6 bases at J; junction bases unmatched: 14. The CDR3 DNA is TGTGCCAGCAGTTCCCGCGGGGGGCGGGAGTATGGCAATGAGCAGTTCTTC. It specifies CASSSRGGREYGNEQFF.

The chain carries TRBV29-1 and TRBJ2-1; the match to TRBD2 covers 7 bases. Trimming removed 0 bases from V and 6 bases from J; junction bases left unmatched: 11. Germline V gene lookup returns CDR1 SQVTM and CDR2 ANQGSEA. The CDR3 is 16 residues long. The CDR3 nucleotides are TGCAGCGTTGAAGATCTGGAGACTAGCTTGGCCAATGAGCAGTTCTTC. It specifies CSVEDLETSLANEQFF.

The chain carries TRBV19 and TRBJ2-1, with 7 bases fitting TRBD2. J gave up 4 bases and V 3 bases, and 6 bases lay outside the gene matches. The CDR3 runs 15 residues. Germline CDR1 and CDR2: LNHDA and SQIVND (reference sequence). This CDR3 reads CASSMGSSGYNEQFF. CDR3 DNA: TGTGCCAGTAGTATGGGGTCTAGCGGTTACAATGAGCAGTTCTTC.

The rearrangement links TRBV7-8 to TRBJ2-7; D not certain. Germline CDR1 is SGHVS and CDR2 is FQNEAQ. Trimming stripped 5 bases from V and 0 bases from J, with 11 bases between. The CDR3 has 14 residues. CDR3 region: CASSRAAASYEQYF. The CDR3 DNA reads TGTGCCAGCAGCCGCGCGGCAGCCTCCTACGAGCAGTACTTC.

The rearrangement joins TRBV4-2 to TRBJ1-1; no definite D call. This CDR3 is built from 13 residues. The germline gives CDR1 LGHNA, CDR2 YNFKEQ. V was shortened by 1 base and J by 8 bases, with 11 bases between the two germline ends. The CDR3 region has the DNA TGTGCCAGCAGCCAAGGAACATCCTTGGAAGCTTTCTTT. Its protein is CASSQGTSLEAFF.